These 2 T cell receptor beta chains originate from one sample sequenced in a study of cytomegalovirus exposure and HLA in healthy donors. Only in-frame clones appear in the TCRdb table, and some are missing; sequencing was by immunoSEQ multiplex PCR. The data contain about 220,000 clones, about 93% of them singletons. Sequencing was carried out using PBMCs. Receptor source: a woman younger than 30 in good health and CMV-seronegative.

The chain couples TRBV9 to TRBJ2-2, with a tentative D call TRBD2 (6 bases). CDR1 and CDR2 from the germline V gene are SGDLS and YYNGEE. The CDR3 totals 15 residues. The ends were cut back, 0 bases at V and 5 bases at J, with 11 bases in the middle. CDR3 in DNA: TGTGCCAGCAGCGTAGTACTTGGAGGGACCGGGGAGCTGTTTTTT. Its protein is CASSVVLGGTGELFF.

The chain uses TRBV7-3 and TRBJ2-3; D may be TRBD2 (5 bases). The CDR3 runs to 13 residues. Germline V gene data show CDR1 as SGHTA and CDR2 as FQGTGA. The germline V and J ends were trimmed by 5 bases and 0 bases, with 6 bases remaining between them. The CDR3 loop reads CASSRGSTDTQYF. DNA for the CDR3: TGTGCCAGCAGCCGCGGGAGCACAGATACGCAGTATTTT.